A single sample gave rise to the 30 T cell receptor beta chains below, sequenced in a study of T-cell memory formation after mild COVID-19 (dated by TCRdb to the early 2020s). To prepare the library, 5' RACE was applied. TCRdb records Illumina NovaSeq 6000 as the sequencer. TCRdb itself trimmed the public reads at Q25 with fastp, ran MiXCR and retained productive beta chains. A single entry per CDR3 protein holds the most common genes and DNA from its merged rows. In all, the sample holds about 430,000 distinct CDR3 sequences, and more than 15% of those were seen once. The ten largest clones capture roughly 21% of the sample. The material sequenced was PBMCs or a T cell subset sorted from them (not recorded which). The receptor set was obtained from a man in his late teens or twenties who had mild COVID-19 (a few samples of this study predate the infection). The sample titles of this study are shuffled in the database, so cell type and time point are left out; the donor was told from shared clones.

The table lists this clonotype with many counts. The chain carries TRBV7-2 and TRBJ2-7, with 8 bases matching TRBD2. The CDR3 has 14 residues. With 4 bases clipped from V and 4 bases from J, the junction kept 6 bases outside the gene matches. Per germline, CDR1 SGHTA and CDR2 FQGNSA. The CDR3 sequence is CASSSPSSGYEQYF. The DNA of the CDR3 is TGTGCCAGCAGCTCCCCCTCTAGCGGGTACGAGCAGTACTTC.

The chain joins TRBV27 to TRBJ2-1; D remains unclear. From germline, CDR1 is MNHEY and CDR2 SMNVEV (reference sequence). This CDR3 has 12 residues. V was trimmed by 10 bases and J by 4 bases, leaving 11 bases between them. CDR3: CATGSRYNEQFF. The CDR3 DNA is TGTGCCACAGGCTCCAGGTACAATGAGCAGTTCTTC.

Here the CDR3 DNA reads TGTGCCAGCAGTTTGGCGGGGGGGGCCGATGGCATTCAGTACTTC. Translating it yields CASSLAGGADGIQYF. V and J are TRBV12-3 or TRBV12-4 and TRBJ2-4; 9 bases are shared with TRBD2. The CDR3 length is 15 residues. The ends lost 3 bases at V and 9 bases at J; junction bases unmatched: 9.

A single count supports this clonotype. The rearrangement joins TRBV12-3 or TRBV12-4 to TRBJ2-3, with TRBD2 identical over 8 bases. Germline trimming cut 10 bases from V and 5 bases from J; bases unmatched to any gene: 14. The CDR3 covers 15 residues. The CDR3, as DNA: TGTGCCAACACCCTACCGGGACTAGAAGTAGATACGCAGTATTTT. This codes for CANTLPGLEVDTQYF.

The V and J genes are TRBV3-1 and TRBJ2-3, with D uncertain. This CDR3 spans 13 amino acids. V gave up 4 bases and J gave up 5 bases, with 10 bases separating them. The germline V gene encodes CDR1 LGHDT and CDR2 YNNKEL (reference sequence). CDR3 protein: CASSPLERDTQYF. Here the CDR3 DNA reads TGTGCCAGCAGCCCCCTCGAGAGAGATACGCAGTATTTT.

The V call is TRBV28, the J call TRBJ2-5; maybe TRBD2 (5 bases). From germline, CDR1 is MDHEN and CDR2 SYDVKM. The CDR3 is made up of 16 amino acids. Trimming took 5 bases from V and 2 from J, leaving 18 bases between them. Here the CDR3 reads CASSPLRGRTQETQYF. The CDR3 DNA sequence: TGTGCCAGCAGTCCCCTTCGAGGGCGGACTCAAGAGACCCAGTACTTC. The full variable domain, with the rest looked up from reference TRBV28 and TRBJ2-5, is DVKVTQSSRYLVKRTGEKVFLECVQDMDHENMFWYRQDPGLGLRLIYFSYDVKMKEKGDIPEGYSVSREKKERFSLILESASTNQTSMYLCASSPLRGRTQETQYFGPGTRLLVL.

The CDR3 DNA reads TGTGCCAGCAGCTTACTGAGGGATAGGGATACGCAGTATTTT. Translating it yields CASSLLRDRDTQYF. The rearrangement links TRBV7-2 to TRBJ2-3, with D possibly matching TRBD2 (5 bases). From germline, CDR1 is SGHTA and CDR2 FQGNSA. The CDR3 consists of 14 residues. The ends were cut back, 2 bases at V and 6 bases at J, with 12 bases in the middle.

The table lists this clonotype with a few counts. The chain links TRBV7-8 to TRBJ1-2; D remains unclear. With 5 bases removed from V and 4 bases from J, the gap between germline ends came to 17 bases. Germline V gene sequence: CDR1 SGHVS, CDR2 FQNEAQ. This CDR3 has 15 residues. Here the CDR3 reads CASSLRASPVYGYTF. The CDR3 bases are TGTGCCAGCAGCCTCCGGGCCAGCCCCGTCTATGGCTACACCTTC. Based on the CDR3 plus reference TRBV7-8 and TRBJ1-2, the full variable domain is GAGVSQSPRYKVAKRGQDVALRCDPISGHVSLFWYQQALGQGPEFLTYFQNEAQLDKSGLPSDRFFAERPEGSVSTLKIQRTQQEDSAVYLCASSLRASPVYGYTFGSGTRLTVV.

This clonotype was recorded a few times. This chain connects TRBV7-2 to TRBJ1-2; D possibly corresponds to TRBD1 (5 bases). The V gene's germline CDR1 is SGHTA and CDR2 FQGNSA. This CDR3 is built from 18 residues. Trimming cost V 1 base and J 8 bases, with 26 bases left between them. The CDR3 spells CASSLGLSGGGGAYGYTF. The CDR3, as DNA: TGTGCCAGCAGCTTAGGGCTAAGCGGGGGAGGAGGCGCCTACGGCTACACCTTC.

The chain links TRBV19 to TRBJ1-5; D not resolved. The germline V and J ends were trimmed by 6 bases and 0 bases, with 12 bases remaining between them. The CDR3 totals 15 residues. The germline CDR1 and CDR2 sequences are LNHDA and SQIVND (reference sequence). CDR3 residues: CASSRRLDSNQPQHF. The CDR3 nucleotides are TGTGCCAGTAGCCGAAGGTTGGATAGCAATCAGCCCCAGCATTTT.

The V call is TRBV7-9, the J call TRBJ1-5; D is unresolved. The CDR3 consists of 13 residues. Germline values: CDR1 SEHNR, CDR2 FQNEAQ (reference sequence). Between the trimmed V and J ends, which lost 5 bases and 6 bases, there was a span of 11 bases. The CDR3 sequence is CASSRTGPQPQHF. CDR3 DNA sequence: TGTGCCAGCAGCCGAACCGGGCCTCAGCCCCAGCATTTT.

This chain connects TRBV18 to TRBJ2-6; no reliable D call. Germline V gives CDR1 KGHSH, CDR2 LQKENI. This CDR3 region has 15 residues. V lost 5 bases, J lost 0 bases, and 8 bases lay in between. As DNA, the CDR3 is TGTGCCAGCTCAGGTTCGGACTCTGGGGCCAACGTCCTGACTTTC. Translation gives CASSGSDSGANVLTF.

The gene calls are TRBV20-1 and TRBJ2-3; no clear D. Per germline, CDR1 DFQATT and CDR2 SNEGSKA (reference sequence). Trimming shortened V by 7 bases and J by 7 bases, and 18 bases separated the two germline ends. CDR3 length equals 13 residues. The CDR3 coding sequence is TGCAGTGTCGGAGACCCGCGCTATCATACGCAGTATTTT. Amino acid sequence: CSVGDPRYHTQYF.

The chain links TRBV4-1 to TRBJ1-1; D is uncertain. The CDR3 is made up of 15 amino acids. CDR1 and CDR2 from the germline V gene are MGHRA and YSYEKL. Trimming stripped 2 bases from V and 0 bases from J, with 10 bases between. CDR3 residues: CASSQNPGMNTEAFF. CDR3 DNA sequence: TGCGCCAGCAGCCAAAACCCAGGCATGAACACTGAAGCTTTCTTT.

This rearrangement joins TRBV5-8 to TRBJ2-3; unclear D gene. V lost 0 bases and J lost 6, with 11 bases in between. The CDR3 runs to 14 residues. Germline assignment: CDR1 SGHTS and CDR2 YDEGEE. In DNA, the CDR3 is TGTGCCAGCAGCTTGGGACCGGTTTTGGATACGCAGTATTTT. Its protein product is CASSLGPVLDTQYF.

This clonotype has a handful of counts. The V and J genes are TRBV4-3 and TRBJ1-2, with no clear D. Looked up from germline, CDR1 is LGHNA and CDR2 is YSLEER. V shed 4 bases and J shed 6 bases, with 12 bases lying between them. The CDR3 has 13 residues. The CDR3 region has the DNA TGCGCCAGCAGCCCCCAGTTGGGGAATGGCTACACCTTC. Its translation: CASSPQLGNGYTF.

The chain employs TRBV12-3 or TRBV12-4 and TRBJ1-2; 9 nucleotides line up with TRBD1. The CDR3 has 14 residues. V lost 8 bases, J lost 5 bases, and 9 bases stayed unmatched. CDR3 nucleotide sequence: TGTGCCAGCCTAAGGGACAGGGCGTTATATGGCTACACCTTC. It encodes CASLRDRALYGYTF.

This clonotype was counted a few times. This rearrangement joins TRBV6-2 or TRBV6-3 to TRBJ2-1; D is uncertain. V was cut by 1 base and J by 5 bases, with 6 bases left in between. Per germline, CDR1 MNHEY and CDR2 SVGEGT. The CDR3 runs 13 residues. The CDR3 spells CASSYFADNEQFF. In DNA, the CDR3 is TGTGCCAGCAGTTACTTTGCTGACAATGAGCAGTTCTTC.

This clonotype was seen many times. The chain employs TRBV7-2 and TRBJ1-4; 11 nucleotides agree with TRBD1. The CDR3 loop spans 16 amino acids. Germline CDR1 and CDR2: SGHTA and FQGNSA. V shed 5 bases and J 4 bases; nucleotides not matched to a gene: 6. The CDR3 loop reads CASSRGQGAHNEKLFF. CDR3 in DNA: TGTGCCAGCAGCCGCGGACAGGGGGCTCATAATGAAAAACTGTTTTTT.

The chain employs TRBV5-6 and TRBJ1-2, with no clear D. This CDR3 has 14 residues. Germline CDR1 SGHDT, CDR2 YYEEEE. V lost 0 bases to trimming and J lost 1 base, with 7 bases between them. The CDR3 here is CASSLASHNYGYTF. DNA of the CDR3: TGTGCCAGCAGCTTGGCGTCCCATAACTATGGCTACACCTTC.

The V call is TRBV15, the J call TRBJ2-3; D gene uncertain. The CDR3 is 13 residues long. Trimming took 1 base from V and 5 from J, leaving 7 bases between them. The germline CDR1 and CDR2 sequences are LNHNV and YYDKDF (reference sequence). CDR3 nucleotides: TGTGCCACCAGCAGAGTAATAGGAGATACGCAGTATTTT. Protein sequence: CATSRVIGDTQYF.

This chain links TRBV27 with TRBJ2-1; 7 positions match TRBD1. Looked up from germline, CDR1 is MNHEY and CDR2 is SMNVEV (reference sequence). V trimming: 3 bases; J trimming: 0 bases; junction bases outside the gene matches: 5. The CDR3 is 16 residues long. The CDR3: CASSFPGGNSYNEQFF. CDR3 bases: TGTGCCAGCAGTTTCCCAGGGGGTAACTCCTACAATGAGCAGTTCTTC.

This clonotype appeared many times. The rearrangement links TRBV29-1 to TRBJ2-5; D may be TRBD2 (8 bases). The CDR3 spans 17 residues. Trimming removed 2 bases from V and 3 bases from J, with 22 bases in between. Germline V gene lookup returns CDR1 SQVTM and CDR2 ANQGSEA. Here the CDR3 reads CSVELQGGLVMEETQYF. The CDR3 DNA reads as TGCAGCGTTGAACTCCAGGGGGGACTAGTCATGGAAGAGACCCAGTACTTC.

CDR3 bases: TGTGCCAGCAGAATGACAGGGGTTACGCAGTATTTT. Residues: CASRMTGVTQYF. This chain links TRBV6-2 or TRBV6-3 with TRBJ2-3, with 8 bases that match TRBD1. The length of the CDR3 is 12 residues. CDR1 MNHEY and CDR2 SVGEGT come from the germline V gene. J was trimmed by 8 bases and V by 6 bases; bases with no gene match: 4.

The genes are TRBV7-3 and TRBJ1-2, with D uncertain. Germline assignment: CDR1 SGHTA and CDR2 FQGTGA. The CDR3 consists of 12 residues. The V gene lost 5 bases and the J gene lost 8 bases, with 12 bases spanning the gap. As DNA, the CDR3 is TGTGCCAGCAGCCCCGGGATGGGAGGCTACACCTTC. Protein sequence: CASSPGMGGYTF.

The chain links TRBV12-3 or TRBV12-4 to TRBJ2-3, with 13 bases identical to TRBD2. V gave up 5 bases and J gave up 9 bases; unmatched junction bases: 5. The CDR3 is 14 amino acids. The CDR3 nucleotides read TGTGCCAGCAGTCCGGGACTAGCGGGGTGGACGCAGTATTTT. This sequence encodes CASSPGLAGWTQYF.

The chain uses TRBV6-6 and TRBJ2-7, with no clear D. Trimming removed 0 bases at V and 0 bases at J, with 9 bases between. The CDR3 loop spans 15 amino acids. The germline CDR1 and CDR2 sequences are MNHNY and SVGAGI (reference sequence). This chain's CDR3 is CASSYSRESSYEQYF. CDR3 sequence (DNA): TGTGCCAGCAGTTACTCGAGAGAAAGCTCCTACGAGCAGTACTTC.

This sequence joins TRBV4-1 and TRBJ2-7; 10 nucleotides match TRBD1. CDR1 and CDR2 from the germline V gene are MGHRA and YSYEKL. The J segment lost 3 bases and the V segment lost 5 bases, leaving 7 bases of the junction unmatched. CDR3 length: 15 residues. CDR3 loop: CASSNLRDRGYEQYF. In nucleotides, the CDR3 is TGCGCCAGCAGCAATCTCCGGGACAGGGGCTACGAGCAGTACTTC.

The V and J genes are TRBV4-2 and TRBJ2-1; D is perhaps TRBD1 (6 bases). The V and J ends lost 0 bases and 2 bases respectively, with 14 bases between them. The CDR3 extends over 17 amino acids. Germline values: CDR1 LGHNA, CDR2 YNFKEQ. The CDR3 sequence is CASSQDIPRGAYNEQFF. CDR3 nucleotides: TGTGCCAGCAGCCAAGATATACCCAGGGGAGCCTACAATGAGCAGTTCTTC.

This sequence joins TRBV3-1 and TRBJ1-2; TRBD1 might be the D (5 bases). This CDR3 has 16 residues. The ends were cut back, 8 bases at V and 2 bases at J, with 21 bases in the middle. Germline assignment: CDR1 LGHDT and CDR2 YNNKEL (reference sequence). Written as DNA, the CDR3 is TGTGCCAGCTCCCGGGACGGATGGACCCGAAACTATGGCTACACCTTC. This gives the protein CASSRDGWTRNYGYTF.